The 22 T cell receptor beta chains reported below all come from one sample, sequenced in a study of HIV-infected children after antiretroviral therapy interruption. RNA-based 3' RACE libraries used unique molecular identifiers. MiXCR, run by TCRdb on the 3' RACE reads, gives a single entry per CDR3 protein. Here the sample spans about 15,000 distinct CDR3 sequences, approximately 3.6% being singletons. Specified treatment: PENTA 11 planned treatment interruption arm or continuous ART arm. The sample was CD45RO+ CD8+ T cells from PBMCs, pooled from several time points, taken from a donor given antiretroviral therapy, either interrupted or continuous. Described subset: memory CD8+ CD45RO+ CD45RA- T cells. The receptors were gathered from a pool of human donors with HIV.

This clonotype came up many times. V is TRBV7-8 and J is TRBJ2-1; 9 bases are shared with TRBD1. Germline trimming cut 7 bases from V and 8 bases from J; bases unmatched to any gene: 15. Germline CDR1 is SGHVS and CDR2 is FQNEAQ. CDR3 length: 16 amino acids. CDR3 in amino acids: CASILTAGQGTDEQFF. The CDR3 DNA reads as TGTGCCAGCATCCTTACCGCGGGACAGGGTACCGATGAGCAGTTCTTC.

This clonotype was recorded many times. CDR3 amino acids: CATWGPYEQYF. CDR3 nucleotide sequence: TGTGCCACCTGGGGGCCCTACGAGCAGTACTTC. The chain has TRBV27 and TRBJ2-7; D possibly corresponds to TRBD1 (6 bases). Germline V gene sequence: CDR1 MNHEY, CDR2 SMNVEV (reference sequence). V shed 10 bases and J shed 2 bases, with 9 bases lying between them. The CDR3 sequence is 11 residues long.

This clonotype was counted at least ten times. This sequence joins TRBV23-1 and TRBJ2-3; tentatively, D is TRBD2 (7 bases). TRBV23-1 is given ORF status, its function remaining uncertain. CDR3 size: 15 residues. With 2 bases removed from V and 6 bases from J, the gap between germline ends came to 15 bases. The CDR3 loop reads CASSQEWGGPDTQYF. The CDR3 region has the DNA TGCGCCAGCAGTCAAGAATGGGGGGGCCCCGATACGCAGTATTTT.

This clonotype appeared many times. It is likely a read error, because the conserved phenylalanine at the end of the CDR3 is missing. The limits of the CDR3 on the DNA are not certain, so only TCRdb's listed CDR3 is given. This sequence joins TRBV6-6 and TRBJ1-1. The CDR3 length is 8 residues, termini included. Germline CDR1 reads MNHNY; CDR2 reads SVGAGI (reference sequence). CDR3: CASSVMNE.

This clonotype rates as medium-sized. This chain joins TRBV28 and TRBJ1-2; TRBD1 agrees at 9 bases. J lost 6 bases, V lost 5 bases, and 13 bases had no gene match. There are 16 residues in the CDR3. Germline loops: CDR1 MDHEN, CDR2 SYDVKM. CDR3 loop: CASSAALQGAGNGYTF. In DNA form, the CDR3 reads TGTGCCAGCAGTGCTGCTTTACAGGGGGCAGGAAATGGCTACACCTTC.

This clonotype was counted ten times or more. V usage is TRBV7-9 and J usage is TRBJ1-1, with 11 bases fitting TRBD1. V lost 5 bases to trimming and J lost 1 base; unmatched junction nucleotides: 9. Germline loops: CDR1 SEHNR, CDR2 FQNEAQ (reference sequence). This CDR3 comprises 17 residues. Written as DNA, the CDR3 is TGTGCCAGCAGCCTAACCGGGACAGGGGGTGCGAACACTGAAGCTTTCTTT. Translation: CASSLTGTGGANTEAFF.

This clonotype showed up many times. V usage is TRBV6-5 and J usage is TRBJ1-1; TRBD1 aligns across 7 bases. The junction had 11 bases not matched to a gene; V was cut back by 6 bases and J by 4 bases. Germline V gene lookup returns CDR1 MNHEY and CDR2 SVGAGI. The CDR3 consists of 15 residues. Here the CDR3 DNA reads TGTGCCAGCAGCGTGGGAAGGGGGCGGTTCACTGAAGCTTTCTTT. Amino acid sequence: CASSVGRGRFTEAFF.

Comments on this clonotype: This may be a read error: a much more frequent sequence differs by one nucleotide. V and J are TRBV7-9 and TRBJ1-6, with unresolved D. Germline V gene lookup returns CDR1 SEHNR and CDR2 FQNEAQ (reference sequence). This CDR3 comprises 12 residues. V gave up 8 bases and J gave up 7 bases, with 9 bases separating them. The DNA for the CDR3 is TGTGCCAGCGGCTCTAGCAATTCACCCCTCCACTTT. Its protein product is CASGSSNSPLHF.

The sample holds many counts of this clonotype. J is TRBJ2-3 and V is TRBV27; a weak D match, TRBD2 (6 bases). CDR1 and CDR2 (germline): MNHEY, SMNVEV (reference sequence). The CDR3 runs to 15 residues. Deletions cut 2 bases from V and 2 bases from J, with 11 bases between. The CDR3 coding sequence is TGTGCCAGCAGTTTAGGGCCTAGCGTCACAGATACGCAGTATTTT. As protein: CASSLGPSVTDTQYF.

This clonotype is medium-sized in the sample. The chain recombines TRBV28 with TRBJ2-5, with 7 bases matching TRBD1. This CDR3 comprises 17 residues. Germline values: CDR1 MDHEN, CDR2 SYDVKM. Trimming cost V 4 bases and J 2 bases; bases outside gene matches: 13. The chain's CDR3 is CASSSTGDTGVQETQYF. CDR3 coding DNA: TGTGCCAGCAGTTCAACTGGAGATACAGGGGTGCAAGAGACCCAGTACTTC.

In its sample, this clonotype was seen many times. The V and J genes are TRBV29-1 and TRBJ1-1; tentatively, D is TRBD1 (5 bases). Germline V gene sequence: CDR1 SQVTM, CDR2 ANQGSEA. The CDR3 totals 11 residues. The V end lost 5 bases, the J end lost 6 bases, and 10 bases lay between the germline ends. As DNA, the CDR3 is TGCAGCGTTATTAGGGGTGCTGAAGCTTTCTTT. Amino acids: CSVIRGAEAFF. The entire variable domain, with the rest obtained from reference TRBV29-1 and TRBJ1-1, is as follows: SAVISQKPSRDICQRGTSLTIQCQVDSQVTMMFWYRQQPGQSLTLIATANQGSEATYESGFVIDKFPISRPNLTFSTLTVSNMSPEDSSIYLCSVIRGAEAFFGQGTRLTVV.

This clonotype was detected ten times or more. The rearrangement uses TRBV9 and TRBJ2-3, with 9 bases identical to TRBD2. CDR1 is SGDLS and CDR2 is YYNGEE in the germline V gene. The CDR3 has 16 residues. V shed 6 bases, J shed 4 bases, and the junction held 12 bases outside the gene matches. In DNA form, the CDR3 reads TGTGCCAGCACTCTTGCTATAGCGGGGGACTCAGATACGCAGTATTTT. Protein product: CASTLAIAGDSDTQYF.

This clonotype came up many times. This chain uses TRBV13 with TRBJ2-3; 8 bases match TRBD2. The V segment lost 6 bases and the J segment 4 bases; nucleotides outside the gene matches: 3. This CDR3 comprises 13 residues. CDR1 is PRHDT and CDR2 is FYEKMQ in the germline V gene (reference sequence). The CDR3 sequence is CASRPGGADTQYF. In nucleotides, the CDR3 is TGTGCCAGCAGGCCGGGGGGGGCAGATACGCAGTATTTT.

Ten or more counts support this clonotype. The gene calls are TRBV5-1 and TRBJ1-2; D unresolved. This CDR3 contains 14 residues. Per germline, CDR1 SGHRS and CDR2 YFSETQ. V shed 0 bases and J shed 4 bases, with 10 bases lying between them. CDR3 nucleotides: TGCGCCAGCAGCTTGGGGGCCGGACTCTATGGCTACACCTTC. The encoded protein is CASSLGAGLYGYTF.

This clonotype was seen just once. The genes are TRBV20-1 and TRBJ1-5, with 8 bases lining up with TRBD1. This CDR3 is built from 15 residues. After removal of 6 bases from V and 5 bases from J, the junction contained 12 bases not matched to a gene. Germline CDR1 DFQATT, CDR2 SNEGSKA (reference sequence). This CDR3 is CSAMTPGQDYQPQHF. The CDR3 DNA is TGCAGTGCAATGACACCGGGACAGGATTATCAGCCCCAGCATTTT.

This clonotype was counted many times. This chain uses TRBV7-9 with TRBJ2-7; D not certain. V shed 1 base and J shed 3 bases, with 7 bases lying between them. Germline CDR1 is SEHNR and CDR2 is FQNEAQ (reference sequence). The CDR3 has 13 amino acids. The CDR3 reads CASSLDSDYEQYF. DNA for the CDR3: TGTGCCAGCAGCTTAGATTCGGACTACGAGCAGTACTTC.

This clonotype was picked up many times. This sequence joins TRBV18 and TRBJ1-5; D is undetermined. CDR1 and CDR2 from the germline V gene are KGHSH and LQKENI. The CDR3 is made up of 13 amino acids. Trimming removed 3 bases from V and 4 bases from J, with 7 bases in between. The CDR3 here is CASSPGRNQPQHF. The CDR3, as DNA: TGTGCCAGCTCACCGGGCAGGAATCAGCCCCAGCATTTT.

Ten or more counts support this clonotype. The chain combines TRBV7-9 with TRBJ2-7; D might be TRBD2 (6 bases). V dropped 8 bases and J dropped 2 bases, with 16 bases sitting between them. There are 14 residues in the CDR3. Germline CDR1 reads SEHNR; CDR2 reads FQNEAQ (reference sequence). CDR3 residues: CASEAGTGAYEQYF. The CDR3 region has the DNA TGTGCCAGCGAGGCCGGGACTGGAGCCTACGAGCAGTACTTC.

This clonotype appeared many times. The gene calls are TRBV5-4 and TRBJ1-2; the D gene is possibly TRBD1 (5 bases). The CDR3 length is 13 residues. Trimming removed 0 bases at V and 4 bases at J, with 7 bases between. The germline V gene has CDR1 SGHNT and CDR2 YYREEE (reference sequence). In DNA form, the CDR3 reads TGTGCCAGCAGCTTGGGGGACTTCTATGGCTACACCTTC. It specifies CASSLGDFYGYTF.

This clonotype was detected many times. The rearrangement uses TRBV28 and TRBJ1-2; D may be TRBD1 (5 bases). The V gene lost 5 bases and the J gene lost 3 bases, with 13 bases spanning the gap. The CDR3 consists of 14 residues. Germline lookup yields CDR1 MDHEN and CDR2 SYDVKM. The CDR3 DNA sequence: TGTGCCAGCAGTCTGCAGGGCTTGCACTATGGCTACACCTTC. As protein: CASSLQGLHYGYTF.

This clonotype was recorded at least ten times. The chain combines TRBV27 with TRBJ2-7; D is ambiguous. Germline-derived CDR1 and CDR2 are MNHEY and SMNVEV (reference sequence). The CDR3 covers 15 residues. The V and J ends lost 6 bases and 3 bases respectively, with 18 bases between them. CDR3 protein: CASSLLKGTDYEQYF. CDR3 DNA sequence: TGTGCCAGCAGCCTACTTAAGGGCACCGACTACGAGCAGTACTTC.

This clonotype came up many times. The chain employs TRBV5-6 and TRBJ2-3; D may be TRBD2 (6 bases). Trimming removed 2 bases from V and 6 bases from J, with 10 bases in between. This CDR3 spans 13 amino acids. Germline CDR1 is SGHDT and CDR2 is YYEEEE. DNA for the CDR3: TGTGCCAGCAGCTTAGGAGGGGACGATACGCAGTATTTT. Its translation: CASSLGGDDTQYF.